The 15 T cell receptor beta chains in this list originate from one sample, sequenced in a study of identical twins. In TCRdb, the 5' RACE reads were re-called with MiXCR into one record per CDR3 protein. This table has 690,000 or so distinct CDR3 sequences, under 9% appearing once. These data were likewise used in another study, on yellow fever vaccine responses in identical twins.

Sequencing was carried out using PBMCs. These receptors originate from a woman under 30 in good health.

The rearrangement joins TRBV20-1 to TRBJ2-3, with D unclear. Per the germline V gene, CDR1 is DFQATT and CDR2 is SNEGSKA (reference sequence). Trimming left V 6 bases short and J 3 bases short, with 7 bases between. The CDR3 loop spans 11 amino acids. CDR3 sequence (DNA): TGCAGTGCCTTCCCAACAGATACGCAGTATTTT. Its translation: CSAFPTDTQYF.

This sequence joins TRBV21-1 and TRBJ2-5; the D call of TRBD1 is as the table states it, not checked on the DNA. TRBV21-1 is marked as a pseudogene. CDR3 size: 15 residues. CDR3 region: CASSDRDSRPETQYF. CDR3 DNA sequence: TGTGCCAGCAGCGACCGGGACAGCCGTCCGGAGACCCAGTACTTC.

V and J are TRBV21-1 and TRBJ2-7; TRBD2 is the table's D call, not checked against the DNA. TRBV21-1 is a pseudogene segment. This CDR3 has 15 amino acids. CDR3 nucleotides: TGTGCCAGCAGCCCGGGACTACCGGAGTCCTACGAGCAGTACTTC. Translation: CASSPGLPESYEQYF.

The chain joins TRBV28 to TRBJ2-7; the D gene is possibly TRBD1 (7 bases). The V gene's germline CDR1 is MDHEN and CDR2 SYDVKM. V was trimmed by 6 bases and J by 8 bases, leaving 17 bases between them. CDR3 length: 13 residues. The CDR3 is CASSQGGGLQQYF. The CDR3 region has the DNA TGTGCCAGCAGCCAGGGGGGCGGATTACAGCAGTACTTC.

This clonotype appeared a single time. The chain couples TRBV6-1 to TRBJ2-1; D ambiguous. The CDR3 has 14 residues. In germline, CDR1 is MNHNS, CDR2 SASEGT. V was shortened by 5 bases and J by 6 bases, with 14 bases between the two germline ends. CDR3 region: CASSRSLGSNEQFF. The DNA for the CDR3 is TGTGCCAGCAGTCGATCCTTAGGCTCCAATGAGCAGTTCTTC.

Concerning this clonotype: This clone may be a read error of a much larger clone one base away. The V and J genes are TRBV12-3 or TRBV12-4 and TRBJ2-4, with a possible D match to TRBD2 (6 bases). CDR3 length: 17 amino acids. The CDR3 is CARSLARLDWTKNIQYF. The DNA for the CDR3 is TGTGCCCGCAGTTTAGCTAGACTAGACTGGACCAAAAACATTCAGTACTTC.

The gene calls are TRBV25-1 and TRBJ2-3, with D hard to call. This CDR3 spans 16 amino acids. Deletions cut 5 bases from V and 3 bases from J, with 18 bases between. Germline CDR1 is MGHDK and CDR2 is SYGVNS. Written as DNA, the CDR3 is TGTGCCAGCAGTAGGTCAAAAGGGTTAAGTACAGATACGCAGTATTTT. Protein: CASSRSKGLSTDTQYF.

The gene calls are TRBV5-1 and TRBJ2-1, with TRBD2 as a possible D gene (7 bases). The CDR3 loop spans 15 amino acids. V was trimmed by 5 bases and J by 6 bases, leaving 18 bases between them. Germline values: CDR1 SGHRS, CDR2 YFSETQ. This CDR3 is CASRVGGLLGNEQFF. Written as DNA, the CDR3 is TGCGCCAGCAGGGTCGGGGGGCTTTTAGGCAATGAGCAGTTCTTC.

This clonotype was seen repeatedly, ten times or more. The gene calls are TRBV6-2 or TRBV6-3 and TRBJ2-7; D may be TRBD2 (5 bases). Between the trimmed V and J ends, which lost 6 bases and 6 bases, there was a span of 15 bases. This CDR3 has 13 residues. The germline V gene encodes CDR1 MNHEY and CDR2 SVGEGT. CDR3 protein: CASRGLALGEQYF. CDR3 nucleotide sequence: TGTGCCAGCAGAGGACTCGCTCTAGGCGAGCAGTACTTC.

This clonotype was seen many times. The chain employs TRBV5-1 and TRBJ1-5; D might be TRBD1 (5 bases). The CDR3 has 14 residues. Germline lookup yields CDR1 SGHRS and CDR2 YFSETQ. V was trimmed by 2 bases and J by 4 bases, leaving 10 bases between them. The CDR3 bases are TGCGCCAGCAGCTTTGACAGCGAAAATCAGCCCCAGCATTTT. Translating gives CASSFDSENQPQHF.

This clonotype was seen ten or more times. This chain joins TRBV6-2 or TRBV6-3 and TRBJ1-2, with unresolved D. Germline V gene sequence: CDR1 MNHEY, CDR2 SVGEGT. CDR3 length equals 12 residues. The V and J ends lost 5 bases and 4 bases respectively, with 8 bases between them. This CDR3 is CASSPGLYGYTF. CDR3 bases: TGTGCCAGCAGTCCCGGTCTCTATGGCTACACCTTC.

This clonotype has at least ten counts. The CDR3 sequence is CASSLVPGLAGREQYF. CDR3 sequence (DNA): TGTGCCAGCAGCTTAGTGCCGGGACTAGCGGGGCGCGAGCAGTACTTC. This rearrangement joins TRBV7-2 to TRBJ2-7, with 13 bases matching TRBD2. V dropped 1 base and J dropped 6; count of bases not matched to a gene: 6. The CDR3 spans 16 residues. Germline CDR1 and CDR2: SGHTA and FQGNSA.

This clonotype was observed a handful of times. The gene calls are TRBV12-3 or TRBV12-4 and TRBJ2-5, with D perhaps TRBD1 (5 bases). The V end was cut by 6 bases, the J end by 1 base, with 9 bases between. The CDR3 is made up of 13 amino acids. CDR3 DNA: TGTGCCAGCAGCAAGGGGTCCCAAGAGACCCAGTACTTC. Protein sequence: CASSKGSQETQYF.

This clonotype was detected ten times or more. J is TRBJ2-6 and V is TRBV4-2; D is unclear. V dropped 0 bases and J dropped 0 bases, with 6 bases sitting between them. From germline, CDR1 is LGHNA and CDR2 YNFKEQ. The CDR3 covers 16 residues. The CDR3 sequence: CASSQDENSGANVLTF. CDR3 DNA: TGTGCCAGCAGCCAAGATGAGAACTCTGGGGCCAACGTCCTGACTTTC.

This clonotype came up a few times. V gene TRBV7-9 combines with J gene TRBJ2-7; D perhaps matches TRBD1 (6 bases). The CDR3 is 14 amino acids. V shed 3 bases and J shed 5 bases, with 14 bases lying between them. CDR1 is SEHNR and CDR2 is FQNEAQ in the germline V gene (reference sequence). The CDR3 loop is CASSFPDRSNEQYF. As DNA, the CDR3 is TGTGCCAGCAGCTTTCCAGACAGGTCAAACGAGCAGTACTTC.